Each of the 3 T cell receptor beta chains below was sequenced from the same sample in a study of response to subunit inactivated influenza vaccine. TCRdb recomputed calls from the RT-PCR reads with MiXCR, one row per CDR3 protein. The table includes hundreds of thousands of distinct CDR3 sequences, approximately 14% detected once. The material was PBMCs from blood, obtained roughly 12 days after vaccination. The receptors were gathered from a man aged 50-59 years who received an inactivated influenza vaccine.

This clonotype was seen more than once but under ten times. The J gene is TRBJ2-7, the V gene TRBV6-5, with a possible D match to TRBD1 (6 bases). The CDR3 length is 15 residues. Germline CDR1 and CDR2: MNHEY and SVGAGI. Trimming removed 0 bases at V and 6 bases at J, with 15 bases between. CDR3 sequence: CASSYSGRGIGEQYF. CDR3 sequence (DNA): TGTGCCAGCAGTTACTCGGGCAGGGGAATTGGCGAGCAGTACTTC.

This clonotype was observed at least ten times. The chain joins TRBV20-1 to TRBJ2-1; TRBD2 might be the D (6 bases). Germline lookup yields CDR1 DFQATT and CDR2 SNEGSKA (reference sequence). The V and J ends lost 3 bases and 3 bases respectively, with 15 bases between them. The CDR3 extends over 15 amino acids. The CDR3 spells CSASRPRGFYNEQFF. In DNA form, the CDR3 reads TGCAGTGCTAGTAGGCCCCGGGGGTTCTACAATGAGCAGTTCTTC.

The chain employs TRBV28 and TRBJ2-3, with TRBD1 as a possible D gene (6 bases). CDR1 is MDHEN and CDR2 is SYDVKM in the germline V gene. Deletions cut 6 bases from V and 5 bases from J, with 9 bases between. The CDR3 consists of 12 residues. In DNA, the CDR3 is TGTGCCAGCAGCGAGACAGGAGATACGCAGTATTTT. It specifies CASSETGDTQYF.